Below are 18 T cell receptor beta chains sequenced from a single sample in a study of Tregs in tolerant kidney transplant recipients. Profiling relied on immunoSEQ multiplex PCR, and the TCRdb table lists in-frame clones only, not all of them. The table includes some 250,000 clones, 65% to 85% detected once. Sequenced sample: CD4+ T cells from blood. Every receptor here comes from a human donor in good health.

The CDR3 sequence: CASSLAAGWVTEAFF. Written as DNA, the CDR3 is TGTGCCAGCAGCTTAGCGGCGGGATGGGTCACTGAAGCTTTCTTT. The rearrangement joins TRBV7-2 to TRBJ1-1; D is unclear. Germline lookup yields CDR1 SGHTA and CDR2 FQGNSA. The V and J ends lost 0 bases and 4 bases respectively, with 12 bases between them. The CDR3 has 15 residues.

V gene TRBV30 combines with J gene TRBJ1-1; 7 bases are a match to TRBD1. V was pared by 4 bases and J by 2 bases, with 7 bases of the junction left unmatched. The CDR3 extends over 14 amino acids. Germline V lookup: CDR1 GTSNPN, CDR2 SVGIG (reference sequence). CDR3 amino acids: CAWKREGANTEAFF. In nucleotides, the CDR3 is TGTGCCTGGAAAAGGGAGGGGGCTAACACTGAAGCTTTCTTT.

This chain connects TRBV7-9 to TRBJ1-2, with D perhaps TRBD1 (5 bases). CDR3 length: 15 residues. Germline values: CDR1 SEHNR, CDR2 FQNEAQ (reference sequence). The V end was cut by 5 bases, the J end by 7 bases, with 20 bases between. CDR3 nucleotide sequence: TGTGCCAGCAGCGCCGCCCCGGGGGGGGGTCTTGGCTACACCTTC. This codes for CASSAAPGGGLGYTF.

The chain uses TRBV7-9 and TRBJ2-1, with TRBD2 matching 8 bases. Losses at the gene ends were 6 bases for V and 8 bases for J; bases not matched to a gene: 3. Germline-derived CDR1 and CDR2 are SEHNR and FQNEAQ (reference sequence). The CDR3 loop spans 12 amino acids. CDR3 bases: TGTGCCAGCAGTCAAGCGGGGGATGAGCAGTTCTTC. Protein sequence: CASSQAGDEQFF.

V and J are TRBV6-6 and TRBJ1-5, with D perhaps TRBD1 (5 bases). Trimming took 4 bases from V and 5 from J, leaving 9 bases between them. This CDR3 spans 13 amino acids. Germline CDR1 and CDR2: MNHNY and SVGAGI (reference sequence). The CDR3 region has the DNA TGTGCCAGCAGTTGGGACCGAGATCAGCCCCAGCATTTT. Translated: CASSWDRDQPQHF.

Concerning this clone itself: The junction does not match germline at one end; this may be a read error. The gene calls are TRBV6-5 and TRBJ1-1; D perhaps matches TRBD1 (6 bases). Germline CDR1 and CDR2: MNHEY and SVGAGI. CDR3 length equals 12 residues. The CDR3 protein is CASSKGDTGAFF. DNA of the CDR3: TGTGCCAGCAGTAAAGGGGACACTGGAGCTTTCTTT.

This sequence joins TRBV4-2 and TRBJ1-1; D is ambiguous. CDR3 size: 15 residues. Germline V gene lookup returns CDR1 LGHNA and CDR2 YNFKEQ. V was cut by 4 bases and J by 4 bases, with 16 bases left in between. In nucleotides, the CDR3 is TGTGCCAGCAGCCTAGACCTGGGGAATCCCACTGAAGCTTTCTTT. Its protein is CASSLDLGNPTEAFF.

V gene TRBV7-9 combines with J gene TRBJ1-2; TRBD1 might be the D (6 bases). The V end lost 1 base, the J end lost 5 bases, and 11 bases lay between the germline ends. Germline CDR1 reads SEHNR; CDR2 reads FQNEAQ (reference sequence). The CDR3 has 14 residues. The CDR3 here is CASSLVQGRYGYTF. CDR3 coding DNA: TGTGCCAGCAGCTTAGTACAGGGACGATATGGCTACACCTTC.

Concerning this clone: The sample contains more than one DNA sequence encoding this CDR3. V is TRBV5-6 and J is TRBJ1-5, with D possibly being TRBD1 (5 bases). The CDR3 extends over 14 amino acids. The germline V gene encodes CDR1 SGHDT and CDR2 YYEEEE. V was clipped by 1 base and J by 9 bases, with 14 bases between them. CDR3 DNA: TGTGCCAGCAGCTTGTGGGGGACCCCGCGGCCCCAGCATTTT. This translates into CASSLWGTPRPQHF. Based on the CDR3 plus reference TRBV5-6 and TRBJ1-5, the full variable domain is DAGVTQSPTHLIKTRGQQVTLRCSPKSGHDTVSWYQQALGQGPQFIFQYYEEEERQRGNFPDRFSGHQFPNYSSELNVNALLLGDSALYLCASSLWGTPRPQHFGDGTRLSIL.

The rearrangement uses TRBV2 and TRBJ2-7; the match to TRBD2 covers 7 bases. V was pared by 4 bases and J by 2 bases, with 8 bases of the junction left unmatched. Germline loops: CDR1 SNHLY, CDR2 FYNNEI. This CDR3 has 15 residues. The CDR3 loop is CASSAGRESTYEQYF. CDR3 in DNA: TGTGCCAGCAGTGCGGGGCGGGAGAGTACCTACGAGCAGTACTTC.

V usage is TRBV12-5 and J usage is TRBJ2-7; 10 nucleotides agree with TRBD2. This CDR3 comprises 15 residues. Germline V gives CDR1 LGHNT, CDR2 FRNRAP. The J segment lost 3 bases and the V segment lost 2 bases, leaving 4 bases of the junction unmatched. In DNA, the CDR3 is TGTGCTAGTGGTTTGAAGGGACTAGCGTACTACGAGCAGTACTTC. Translating gives CASGLKGLAYYEQYF. Full variable domain (missing parts from reference TRBV12-5 and TRBJ2-7): DARVTQTPRHKVTEMGQEVTMRCQPILGHNTVFWYRQTMMQGLELLAYFRNRAPLDDSGMPKDRFSAEMPDATLATLKIQPSEPRDSAVYFCASGLKGLAYYEQYFGPGTRLTVT.

The V call is TRBV9, the J call TRBJ2-5; tentatively, D is TRBD2 (6 bases). The V gene's germline CDR1 is SGDLS and CDR2 YYNGEE. With 4 bases removed from V and 2 bases from J, the gap between germline ends came to 15 bases. This CDR3 comprises 15 residues. In DNA, the CDR3 is TGTGCCAGCAGCTCCCCAGGAGGGGTTCAAGAGACCCAGTACTTC. It specifies CASSSPGGVQETQYF. The full variable domain, with the rest looked up from reference TRBV9 and TRBJ2-5, is DSGVTQTPKHLITATGQRVTLRCSPRSGDLSVYWYQQSLDQGLQFLIQYYNGEERAKGNILERFSAQQFPDLHSELNLSSLELGDSALYFCASSSPGGVQETQYFGPGTRLLVL.

The chain has TRBV7-2 and TRBJ2-2, with D uncertain. Trimming took 6 bases from V and 1 from J, leaving 12 bases between them. The length of the CDR3 is 15 residues. CDR1 is SGHTA and CDR2 is FQGNSA in the germline V gene. Written as DNA, the CDR3 is TGTGCCAGCAGTTTTAGGGTACAGAACACCGGGGAGCTGTTTTTT. It is translated as CASSFRVQNTGELFF.

This clone was seen a single time. The chain is built from TRBV5-6 and TRBJ1-1, with a possible D match to TRBD1 (6 bases). Germline V CDR1 and CDR2: SGHDT, YYEEEE. The CDR3 extends over 12 amino acids. V was cut by 3 bases and J by 4 bases, with 7 bases left in between. The CDR3 reads CASSWGATEAFF. For the CDR3, the DNA is TGTGCCAGCAGCTGGGGGGCCACTGAAGCTTTCTTT. The full variable domain, its missing parts supplied by reference TRBV5-6 and TRBJ1-1, is DAGVTQSPTHLIKTRGQQVTLRCSPKSGHDTVSWYQQALGQGPQFIFQYYEEEERQRGNFPDRFSGHQFPNYSSELNVNALLLGDSALYLCASSWGATEAFFGQGTRLTVV.

V is TRBV4-1 and J is TRBJ1-2; 7 nucleotides match TRBD1. J gave up 7 bases and V 3 bases, and 11 bases lay outside the gene matches. Looked up from germline, CDR1 is MGHRA and CDR2 is YSYEKL. CDR3 length: 15 residues. The CDR3, as DNA: TGCGCCAGCAGCCAGGGTCCTGGGACAGCCCGTGGCTACACCTTC. Translating gives CASSQGPGTARGYTF.

The gene calls are TRBV5-6 and TRBJ2-3; either TRBD1 or TRBD2 may supply D (6 bases each). Trimming left V 8 bases short and J 8 bases short, with 9 bases between. This CDR3 has 10 amino acids. The germline V gene has CDR1 SGHDT and CDR2 YYEEEE. DNA for the CDR3: TGTGCCAGACAGGGACTTACGCAGTATTTT. Its protein is CARQGLTQYF. The full variable domain, its missing parts supplied by reference TRBV5-6 and TRBJ2-3, is DAGVTQSPTHLIKTRGQQVTLRCSPKSGHDTVSWYQQALGQGPQFIFQYYEEEERQRGNFPDRFSGHQFPNYSSELNVNALLLGDSALYLCARQGLTQYFGPGTRLTVL.

This clone was observed a handful of times. The rearrangement joins TRBV6-1 to TRBJ1-3; D is perhaps TRBD1 (5 bases). The CDR3 is 14 amino acids. V gave up 5 bases and J gave up 0 bases, with 8 bases separating them. The V gene's germline CDR1 is MNHNS and CDR2 SASEGT. CDR3 DNA sequence: TGTGCCAGCAGTCAGGGTATCTCTGGAAACACCATATATTTT. The encoded protein is CASSQGISGNTIYF.

The chain links TRBV6-1 to TRBJ2-1, with D possibly being TRBD1 or TRBD2 (5 bases each). V lost 6 bases, J lost 1 base, and 10 bases lay in between. The CDR3 loop spans 14 amino acids. CDR1 and CDR2 (germline): MNHNS, SASEGT. The CDR3 region is CASRRDGSYNEQFF. DNA for the CDR3: TGTGCCAGCAGACGGGACGGATCCTACAATGAGCAGTTCTTC.